This TCR beta chain was recovered during a study of post-analysis software for immune sequencing data. Regarding the study as a whole: Relative to controls, patients had a few TRBV segments at higher frequency, with TRBV5-6, TRBV5-1 and TRBV20-1 among these.

Trimming stripped 2 bases from V and 0 bases from J, with 14 bases between. CDR1 MGHRA and CDR2 YSYEKL come from the germline V gene. The CDR3 is made up of 17 amino acids. Each TCR beta cDNA library carried unique molecular identifiers. TCRdb called the PCR reads again in MiXCR, with one record for every CDR3 protein. The data contain hundreds of thousands of distinct CDR3 sequences, roughly 45% of them singletons. This clonotype was observed a handful of times. The target antigen is unknown. The V and J genes are TRBV4-1 and TRBJ2-4, with a weak D call TRBD1 (6 bases). The clonotype originates from a girl aged 5 to 17 with multiple sclerosis. Sequencing was performed on blood. The CDR3 DNA reads as TGCGCCAGCAGCCAACCGGGACAAGACTTAGCCAAAAACATTCAGTACTTC. Translating gives CASSQPGQDLAKNIQYF.